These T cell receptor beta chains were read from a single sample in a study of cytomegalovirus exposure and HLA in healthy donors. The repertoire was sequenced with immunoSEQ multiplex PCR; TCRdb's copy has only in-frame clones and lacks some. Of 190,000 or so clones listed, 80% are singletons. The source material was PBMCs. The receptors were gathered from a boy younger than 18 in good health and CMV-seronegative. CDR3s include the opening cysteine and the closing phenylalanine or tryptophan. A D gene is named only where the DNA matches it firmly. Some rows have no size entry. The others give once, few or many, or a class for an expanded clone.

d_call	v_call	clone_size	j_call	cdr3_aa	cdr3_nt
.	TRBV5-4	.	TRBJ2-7	CASSLGGESYEQYF	TGTGCCAGCAGCTTAGGCGGGGAGTCCTACGAGCAGTACTTC
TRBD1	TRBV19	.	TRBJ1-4	CASSASGTGSEKLFF	TGTGCCAGTAGTGCGTCCGGGACAGGGTCCGAAAAACTGTTTTTT
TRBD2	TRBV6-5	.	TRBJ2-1	CASSSTGTSPYNEQFF	TGTGCCAGCAGTTCGACGGGGACTAGCCCCTACAATGAGCAGTTCTTC
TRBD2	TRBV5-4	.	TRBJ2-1	CASSLGLPGLAEKGEQFF	TGTGCCAGCAGCTTGGGTCTTCCGGGACTAGCGGAGAAGGGTGAGCAGTTCTTC
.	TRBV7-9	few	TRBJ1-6	CSSSSDYFGNSPLHF	TGTTCCAGCAGCTCCGACTACTTCGGGAATTCACCCCTCCACTTT
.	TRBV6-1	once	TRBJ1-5	CASSEEGGSGNQPQHF	TGTGCCAGCAGTGAAGAGGGGGGGTCAGGCAATCAGCCCCAGCATTTT
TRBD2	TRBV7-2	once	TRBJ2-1	CASSLWYGRVNNEQFF	TGTGCCAGCAGCTTATGGTACGGGAGGGTAAACAATGAGCAGTTCTTC
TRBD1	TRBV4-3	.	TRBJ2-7	CASSRVGPGDSEQYF	TGCGCCAGCAGCCGGGTCGGGCCAGGGGACAGCGAGCAGTACTTC
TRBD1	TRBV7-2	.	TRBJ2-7	CASSLVVGTGGHEQYF	TGTGCCAGCAGCTTAGTAGTCGGGACAGGGGGCCACGAGCAGTACTTC
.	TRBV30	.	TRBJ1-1	CAWSVKSLWNTEAFF	TGTGCCTGGAGTGTAAAGAGTCTTTGGAACACTGAAGCTTTCTTT
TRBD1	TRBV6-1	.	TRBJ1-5	CASSAGTALAGPQHF	TGTGCCAGCAGTGCCGGGACAGCTCTCGCCGGGCCTCAGCATTTT
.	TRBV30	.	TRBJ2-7	CACSGAYEQYF	TGTGCCTGCTCGGGGGCCTACGAGCAGTACTTC
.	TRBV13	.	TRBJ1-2	CASSSSRVGMYGYTF	TGTGCCAGCAGCTCGAGCAGGGTCGGTATGTATGGCTACACCTTC
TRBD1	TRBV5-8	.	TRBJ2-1	CASNTGQGRSEQFF	TGTGCCAGCAACACCGGACAGGGAAGGTCGGAGCAGTTCTTC
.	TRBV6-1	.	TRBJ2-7	CASSDPGRDISYEQYF	TGTGCCAGCAGTGACCCGGGACGGGACATCTCCTACGAGCAGTACTTC
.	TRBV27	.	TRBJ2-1	CASRTWENEQFF	TGTGCCAGCAGAACCTGGGAGAATGAGCAGTTCTTC
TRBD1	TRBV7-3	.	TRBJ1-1	CASSLNPPGQGARGEAFF	TGTGCCAGCAGCTTAAATCCCCCGGGACAGGGGGCGCGCGGTGAAGCTTTCTTT
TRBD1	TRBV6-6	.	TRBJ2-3	CASSLGQASTDTQYF	TGTGCCAGCAGTTTGGGACAGGCTAGCACAGATACGCAGTATTTT
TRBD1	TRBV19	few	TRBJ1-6	CASSIGVDRGQSPLHF	TGTGCCAGTAGTATAGGGGTAGACAGGGGGCAGTCACCCCTCCACTTT
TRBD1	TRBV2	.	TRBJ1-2	CASREGQGYYGYTF	TGTGCCAGCAGAGAGGGACAGGGATACTATGGCTACACCTTC
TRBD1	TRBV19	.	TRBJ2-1	CASRKTGFPYNEQFF	TGTGCCAGTAGGAAGACAGGGTTCCCCTACAATGAGCAGTTCTTC
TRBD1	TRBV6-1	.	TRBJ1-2	CASSPGTGAIGYTF	TGTGCCAGCAGTCCCGGGACAGGGGCGATCGGCTACACCTTC
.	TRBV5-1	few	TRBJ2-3	CASSLEDGGVTDTQYF	TGCGCCAGCAGCTTGGAAGACGGCGGGGTCACAGATACGCAGTATTTT
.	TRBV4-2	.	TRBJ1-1	CASSQDLGGAGNTEAFF	TGTGCCAGCAGCCAAGATTTAGGGGGGGCGGGGAACACTGAAGCTTTCTTT
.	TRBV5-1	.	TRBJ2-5	CASSSRGPQETQYF	TGCGCCAGCAGCTCCCGAGGCCCACAAGAGACCCAGTACTTC
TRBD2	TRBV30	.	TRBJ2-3	CAWSDGLGGDTQYF	TGTGCCTGGAGCGATGGACTAGGAGGGGATACGCAGTATTTT
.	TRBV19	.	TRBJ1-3	CASSILTGPGNTIYF	TGTGCCAGTAGTATCTTAACAGGCCCCGGAAACACCATATATTTT
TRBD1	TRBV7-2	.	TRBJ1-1	CASSLGGQGALAATFF	TGTGCCAGCAGCTTAGGGGGACAGGGGGCCTTAGCTGCGACTTTCTTT
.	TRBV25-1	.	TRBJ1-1	CASIPQGLGTEAFF	TGTGCCAGCATTCCACAGGGATTAGGCACTGAAGCTTTCTTT
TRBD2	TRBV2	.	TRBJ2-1	CASNIAGAYNEQFF	TGTGCCAGCAATATAGCGGGGGCATACAATGAGCAGTTCTTC
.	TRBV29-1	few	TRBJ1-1	CSAETGGGGTEAFF	TGCAGCGCCGAAACGGGGGGTGGGGGAACTGAAGCTTTCTTT
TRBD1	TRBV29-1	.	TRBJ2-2	CSVEARGTGELFF	TGCAGCGTTGAGGCCAGGGGGACCGGGGAGCTGTTTTTT
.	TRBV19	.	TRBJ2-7	CASSMGRVPGEQYF	TGTGCCAGTAGTATGGGTCGGGTCCCTGGCGAGCAGTACTTC
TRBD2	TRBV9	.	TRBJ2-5	CASSLGTSGTETQYF	TGTGCCAGCAGCCTTGGGACTAGCGGGACAGAGACCCAGTACTTC
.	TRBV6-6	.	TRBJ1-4	CASSYFGGTNEKLFF	TGTGCCAGCAGTTATTTTGGGGGGACTAATGAAAAACTGTTTTTT
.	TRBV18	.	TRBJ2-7	CASSPPDNDYEQYF	TGTGCCAGCTCACCACCGGACAACGACTACGAGCAGTACTTC
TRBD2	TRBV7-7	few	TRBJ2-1	CASSVDSGAYNEQFF	TGTGCTAGCAGCGTGGATAGCGGGGCTTACAATGAGCAGTTCTTC
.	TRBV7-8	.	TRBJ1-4	CASSLGRWGEKLFF	TGTGCCAGCAGCTTGGGGCGCTGGGGTGAAAAACTGTTTTTT
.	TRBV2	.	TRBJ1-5	CASTKQGIYSNQPQHF	TGTGCCAGCACGAAGCAGGGGATTTATAGCAATCAGCCCCAGCATTTT
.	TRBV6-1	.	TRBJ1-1	CASVKGADTEAFF	TGTGCCAGCGTCAAAGGGGCGGACACTGAAGCTTTCTTT
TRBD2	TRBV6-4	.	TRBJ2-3	CASSDSLELAGAPSTDTQYF	TGTGCCAGCAGTGACTCGCTAGAACTAGCGGGGGCCCCTAGCACAGATACGCAGTATTTT
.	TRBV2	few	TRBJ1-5	CASARSPNQPQHF	TGTGCCAGCGCGAGGTCCCCCAATCAGCCCCAGCATTTT
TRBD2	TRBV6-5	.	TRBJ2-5	CASKGLASNGQYF	TGTGCCAGCAAGGGACTAGCGTCCAACGGCCAGTACTTC
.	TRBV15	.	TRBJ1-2	CAVGRTVALDYGYTF	TGTGCCGTCGGGCGGACAGTCGCCCTGGACTATGGCTACACCTTC
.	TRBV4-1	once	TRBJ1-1	CASSQEGARYTEAFF	TGCGCCAGCAGCCAAGAGGGGGCGAGGTACACTGAAGCTTTCTTT
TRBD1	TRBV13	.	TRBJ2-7	CASSFLTGASYEQYF	TGTGCCAGCAGCTTTTTGACAGGGGCGTCCTACGAGCAGTACTTC
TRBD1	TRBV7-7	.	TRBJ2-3	CASSLGQAPDTQYF	TGTGCTAGCAGCTTGGGACAGGCCCCAGATACGCAGTATTTT
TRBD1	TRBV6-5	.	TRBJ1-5	CASSGQGRSNQPQHF	TGTGCCAGCAGTGGACAGGGACGTAGCAATCAGCCCCAGCATTTT